This T cell receptor (beta chain) appears in the sequencing data of a study of blood T cell repertoires in COVID-19. Source study methods: Researchers report that nucleated cell counts were estimated from reference gene primer amplification. Sequencing was performed with immunoSEQ multiplex PCR; in TCRdb, only in-frame clones are kept and a portion is missing. Clonal size and the V and J genes are those of that table, whereas D and trimming came from the DNA. The repertoire holds tens of thousands of clones, with approximately 85% as singletons. V was trimmed by 1 base and J by 8 bases, leaving 5 bases between them. Germline V gene lookup returns CDR1 LGHNA and CDR2 YSLEER. CDR3 length equals 12 residues.

Material: peripheral blood. The chain uses TRBV4-3 and TRBJ1-4; D is unresolved. The source of this sequence is a human donor in a cohort sampled during active COVID-19. The CDR3 loop is CASSQVSEKLFF. The CDR3 DNA is TGCGCCAGCAGCCAAGTTTCGGAAAAACTGTTTTTT.